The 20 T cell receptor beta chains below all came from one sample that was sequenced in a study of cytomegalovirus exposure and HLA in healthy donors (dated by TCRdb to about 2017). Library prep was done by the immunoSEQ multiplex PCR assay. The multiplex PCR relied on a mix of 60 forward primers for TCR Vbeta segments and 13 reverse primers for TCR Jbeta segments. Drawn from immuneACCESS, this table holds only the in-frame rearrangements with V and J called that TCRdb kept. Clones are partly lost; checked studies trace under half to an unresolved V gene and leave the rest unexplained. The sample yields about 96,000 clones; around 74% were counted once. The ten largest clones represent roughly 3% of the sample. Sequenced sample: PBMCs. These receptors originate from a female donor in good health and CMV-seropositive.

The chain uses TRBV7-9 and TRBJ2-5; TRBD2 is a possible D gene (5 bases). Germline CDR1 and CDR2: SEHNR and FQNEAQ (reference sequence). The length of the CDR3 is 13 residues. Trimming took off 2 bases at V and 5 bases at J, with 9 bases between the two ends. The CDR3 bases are TGTGCCAGCAGCTTACCAGGACTGGAGACCCAGTACTTC. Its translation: CASSLPGLETQYF.

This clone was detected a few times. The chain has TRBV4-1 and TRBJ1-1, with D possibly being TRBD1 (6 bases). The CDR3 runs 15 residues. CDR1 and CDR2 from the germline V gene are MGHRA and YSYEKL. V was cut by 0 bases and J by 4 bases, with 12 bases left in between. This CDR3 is CASSQDAGVGTEAFF. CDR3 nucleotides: TGCGCCAGCAGCCAAGATGCAGGGGTGGGCACTGAAGCTTTCTTT.

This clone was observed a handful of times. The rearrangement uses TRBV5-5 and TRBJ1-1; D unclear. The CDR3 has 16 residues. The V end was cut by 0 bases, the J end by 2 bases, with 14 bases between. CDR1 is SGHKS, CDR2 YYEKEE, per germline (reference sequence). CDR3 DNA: TGTGCCAGCAGCTTGGTTACTGCCTATCTAAACACTGAAGCTTTCTTT. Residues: CASSLVTAYLNTEAFF. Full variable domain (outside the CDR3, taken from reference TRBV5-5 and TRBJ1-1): DAGVTQSPTHLIKTRGQQVTLRCSPISGHKSVSWYQQVLGQGPQFIFQYYEKEERGRGNFPDRFSARQFPNYSSELNVNALLLGDSALYLCASSLVTAYLNTEAFFGQGTRLTVV.

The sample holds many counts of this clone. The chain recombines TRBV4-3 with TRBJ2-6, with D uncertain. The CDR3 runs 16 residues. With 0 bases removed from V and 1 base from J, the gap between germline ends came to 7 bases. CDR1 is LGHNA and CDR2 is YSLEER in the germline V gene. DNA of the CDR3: TGCGCCAGCAGCCAAGATCTCTCGTCTGGGGCCAACGTCCTGACTTTC. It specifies CASSQDLSSGANVLTF.

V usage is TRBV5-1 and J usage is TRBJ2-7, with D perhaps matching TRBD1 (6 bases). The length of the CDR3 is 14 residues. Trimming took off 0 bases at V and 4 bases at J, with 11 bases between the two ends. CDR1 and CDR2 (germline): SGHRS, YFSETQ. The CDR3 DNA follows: TGCGCCAGCAGCTTGGCAGGGGCCATTTACGAGCAGTACTTC. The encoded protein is CASSLAGAIYEQYF.

CDR3: CASSQIIGVFYEQYF. CDR3 nucleotides: TGTGCCAGCAGCCAAATCATAGGGGTTTTCTACGAGCAGTACTTC. The rearrangement links TRBV7-9 to TRBJ2-7; possibly TRBD1 for D (5 bases). V lost 5 bases and J lost 3, with 17 bases in between. Germline V gene sequence: CDR1 SEHNR, CDR2 FQNEAQ (reference sequence). This CDR3 spans 15 amino acids.

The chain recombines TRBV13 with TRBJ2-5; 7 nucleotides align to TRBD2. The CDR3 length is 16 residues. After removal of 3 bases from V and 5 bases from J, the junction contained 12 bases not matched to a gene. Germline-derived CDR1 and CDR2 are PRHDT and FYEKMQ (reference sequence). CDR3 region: CASSLSGTIPRETQYF. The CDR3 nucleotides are TGTGCCAGCAGCTTGTCCGGGACTATACCTAGGGAGACCCAGTACTTC.

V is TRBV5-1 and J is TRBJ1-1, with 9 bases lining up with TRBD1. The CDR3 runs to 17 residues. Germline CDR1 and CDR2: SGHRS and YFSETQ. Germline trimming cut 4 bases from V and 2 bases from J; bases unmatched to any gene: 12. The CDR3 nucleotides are TGCGCCAGCAGCCCGCGAGGACAGGGGAGGAAAAACACTGAAGCTTTCTTT. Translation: CASSPRGQGRKNTEAFF.

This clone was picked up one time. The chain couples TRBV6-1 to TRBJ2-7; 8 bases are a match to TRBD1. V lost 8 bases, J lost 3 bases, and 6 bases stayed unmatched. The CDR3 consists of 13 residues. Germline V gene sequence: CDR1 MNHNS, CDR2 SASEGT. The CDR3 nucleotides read TGTGCCAGCGAACGGACAGGGAGCTACGAGCAGTACTTC. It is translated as CASERTGSYEQYF.

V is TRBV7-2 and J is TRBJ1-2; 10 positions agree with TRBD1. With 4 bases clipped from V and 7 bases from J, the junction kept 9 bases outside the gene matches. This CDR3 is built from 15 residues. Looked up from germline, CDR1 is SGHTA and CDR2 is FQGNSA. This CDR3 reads CASSSRQGATAGYTF. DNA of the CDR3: TGTGCCAGCAGCTCAAGACAGGGGGCTACTGCTGGCTACACCTTC.

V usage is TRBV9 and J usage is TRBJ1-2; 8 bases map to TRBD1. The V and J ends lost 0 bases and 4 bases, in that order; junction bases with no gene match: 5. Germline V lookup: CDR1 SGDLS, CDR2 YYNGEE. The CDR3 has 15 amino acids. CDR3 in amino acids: CASSVAPGTGYGYTF. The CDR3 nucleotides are TGTGCCAGCAGCGTAGCCCCCGGGACAGGCTATGGCTACACCTTC.

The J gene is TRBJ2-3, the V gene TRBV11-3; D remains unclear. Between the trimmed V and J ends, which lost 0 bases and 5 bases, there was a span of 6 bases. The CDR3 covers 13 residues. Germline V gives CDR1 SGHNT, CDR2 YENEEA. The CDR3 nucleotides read TGTGCCAGCAGCTTAGATCACGGAGATACGCAGTATTTT. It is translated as CASSLDHGDTQYF.

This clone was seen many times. The DNA of the CDR3 is TGTGCCATCAGTGACAGCCGGGGGACTGAAGCTTTCTTT. Amino acids: CAISDSRGTEAFF. V gene TRBV10-3 combines with J gene TRBJ1-1; TRBD1 is a possible D gene (5 bases). The V end lost 3 bases, the J end lost 5 bases, and 10 bases lay between the germline ends. The CDR3 spans 13 residues. CDR1 ENHRY and CDR2 SYGVKD come from the germline V gene.

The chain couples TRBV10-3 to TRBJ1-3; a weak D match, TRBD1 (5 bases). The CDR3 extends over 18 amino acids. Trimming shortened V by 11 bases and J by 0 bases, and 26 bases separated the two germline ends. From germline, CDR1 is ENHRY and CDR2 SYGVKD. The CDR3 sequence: CAPRGGWKRESSGNTIYF. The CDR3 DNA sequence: TGTGCCCCACGGGGGGGTTGGAAGAGGGAGTCCTCTGGAAACACCATATATTTT.

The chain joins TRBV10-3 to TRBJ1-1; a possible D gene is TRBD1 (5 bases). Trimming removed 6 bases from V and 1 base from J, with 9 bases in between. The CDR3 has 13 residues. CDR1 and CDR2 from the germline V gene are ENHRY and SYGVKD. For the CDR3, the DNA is TGTGCCATCAGCGTTAGGGGGAACACTGAAGCTTTCTTT. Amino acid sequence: CAISVRGNTEAFF.

The chain's CDR3 is CASSLLGGNTEAFF. In DNA form, the CDR3 reads TGTGCCAGCAGCTTACTCGGCGGGAACACTGAAGCTTTCTTT. The V and J genes are TRBV7-2 and TRBJ1-1; D is unclear. The germline CDR1 and CDR2 sequences are SGHTA and FQGNSA. V lost 2 bases and J lost 1, with 8 bases in between. This CDR3 is built from 14 residues.

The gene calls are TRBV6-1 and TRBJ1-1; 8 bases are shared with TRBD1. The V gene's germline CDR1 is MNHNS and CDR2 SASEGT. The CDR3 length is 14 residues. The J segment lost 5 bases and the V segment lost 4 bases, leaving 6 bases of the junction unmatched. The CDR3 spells CASSVTGASTEAFF. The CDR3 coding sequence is TGTGCCAGCAGTGTGACAGGGGCTTCGACTGAAGCTTTCTTT.

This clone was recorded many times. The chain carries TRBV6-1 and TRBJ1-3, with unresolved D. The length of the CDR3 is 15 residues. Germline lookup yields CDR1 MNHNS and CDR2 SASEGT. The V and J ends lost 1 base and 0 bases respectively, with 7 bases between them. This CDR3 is CASSEVSGSGNTIYF. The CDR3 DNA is TGTGCCAGCAGTGAAGTCTCGGGCTCTGGAAACACCATATATTTT.

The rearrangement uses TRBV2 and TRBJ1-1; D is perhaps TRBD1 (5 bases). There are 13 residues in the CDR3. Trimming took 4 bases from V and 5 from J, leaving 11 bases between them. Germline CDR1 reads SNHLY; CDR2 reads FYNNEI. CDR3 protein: CASSGGLRTEAFF. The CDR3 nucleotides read TGTGCCAGCAGTGGGGGACTCAGAACTGAAGCTTTCTTT. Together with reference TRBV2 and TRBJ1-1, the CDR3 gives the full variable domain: EPEVTQTPSHQVTQMGQEVILRCVPISNHLYFYWYRQILGQKVEFLVSFYNNEISEKSEIFDDQFSVERPDGSNFTLKIRSTKLEDSAMYFCASSGGLRTEAFFGQGTRLTVV.

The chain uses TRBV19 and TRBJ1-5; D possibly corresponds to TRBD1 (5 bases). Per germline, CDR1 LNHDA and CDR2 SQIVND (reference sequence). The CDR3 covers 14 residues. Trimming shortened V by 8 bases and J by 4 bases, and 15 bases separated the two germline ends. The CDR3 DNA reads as TGTGCCAGTGGGGGGGGAGGCCGTAATCAGCCCCAGCATTTT. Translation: CASGGGGRNQPQHF.